The next 2 T cell receptor beta chains were all read from a single sample in a study of T cell repertoires in cytomegalovirus infection. TCRdb fed the reads into MiXCR, producing one record per CDR3 protein. The sample shows more than 55,000 distinct CDR3 sequences, about 20% of them seen only once. Their antigens are not known. The sequencing used CD8+ T cells from cultured PBMCs, collected from culture after CMV antigen stimulation. The receptor set was obtained from a human donor in good health (CMV status not recorded). Some clones in this sample may be carry-over from other donors' samples.

This clonotype was picked up a small number of times. The chain links TRBV4-3 to TRBJ1-5; D not resolved. The V end was cut by 1 base, the J end by 5 bases, with 9 bases between. CDR1 and CDR2 (germline): LGHNA, YSLEER. The CDR3 is 14 amino acids. CDR3: CASSQVGGDQPQHF. The DNA of the CDR3 is TGCGCCAGCAGCCAAGTTGGCGGTGATCAGCCCCAGCATTTT.

This clonotype was counted only a few times. The chain combines TRBV7-8 with TRBJ1-4; D remains ambiguous. Germline V gene data show CDR1 as SGHVS and CDR2 as FQNEAQ. V lost 0 bases and J lost 0, with 14 bases in between. This CDR3 contains 18 residues. This CDR3 reads CASSLALFGETTNEKLFF. CDR3 sequence (DNA): TGTGCCAGCAGCTTAGCTTTATTCGGTGAAACAACTAATGAAAAACTGTTTTTT.